A single sample gave rise to the 15 T cell receptor beta chains below, sequenced in a study of T cells in Graves' hyperthyroidism and ophthalmopathy. TCR beta CDR3 regions were amplified from RNA. Using the HTBI primer set, a first-round RT-PCR was run on the TCR CDR3. One entry per CDR3 protein, called by TCRdb with MiXCR from the multiplex PCR reads. The table lists about 300,000 distinct CDR3 sequences, roughly 13% of them singletons, with almost 8% in the top ten. Sequenced: blood. The receptors come from a woman in her 30s with Graves' hyperthyroidism that later progressed to Graves' ophthalmopathy.

This clonotype has at least ten counts. The J gene is TRBJ2-7, the V gene TRBV11-2; D might be TRBD2 (6 bases). This CDR3 contains 15 residues. The germline gives CDR1 SGHAT, CDR2 FQNNGV. V was clipped by 0 bases and J by 6 bases, with 15 bases between them. The CDR3 coding sequence is TGTGCCAGCAGCTTAGATCAGGGCTTGGGAGGCGAGCAGTACTTC. The encoded protein is CASSLDQGLGGEQYF.

The chain has TRBV20-1 and TRBJ2-7; 7 bases match TRBD2. Germline lookup yields CDR1 DFQATT and CDR2 SNEGSKA (reference sequence). The CDR3 spans 13 residues. With V trimmed by 7 bases and J by 0 bases, 6 bases remained unmatched. CDR3 coding DNA: TGCAGTGTTCAGCTAGCGGACTCCTACGAGCAGTACTTC. Translation: CSVQLADSYEQYF.

This clonotype was detected many times. This rearrangement joins TRBV6-1 to TRBJ1-5; D possibly corresponds to TRBD1 (6 bases). V was cut by 6 bases and J by 0 bases, with 9 bases left in between. The CDR3 spans 14 residues. Germline loops: CDR1 MNHNS, CDR2 SASEGT. DNA for the CDR3: TGTGCCAGCAGCCAGGGGTATAGCAATCAGCCCCAGCATTTT. The encoded protein is CASSQGYSNQPQHF.

In this sample, this clonotype turned up many times. The chain has TRBV2 and TRBJ1-5; a possible D gene is TRBD1 (5 bases). The CDR3 loop spans 15 amino acids. CDR1 and CDR2 from the germline V gene are SNHLY and FYNNEI. V lost 6 bases to trimming and J lost 0 bases, with 12 bases between them. The CDR3 DNA reads as TGTGCCAGCAGGCCAGGGATGATTAGCAATCAGCCCCAGCATTTT. This gives the protein CASRPGMISNQPQHF.

J is TRBJ2-7 and V is TRBV27; D call uncertain. In germline, CDR1 is MNHEY, CDR2 SMNVEV (reference sequence). V lost 4 bases, J lost 5 bases, and 12 bases lay in between. The length of the CDR3 is 13 residues. The CDR3 region is CASSSRLRHEQYF. In nucleotides, the CDR3 is TGTGCCAGCAGTTCGCGCCTCCGCCACGAGCAGTACTTC.

On this clonotype itself: One junction end does not reproduce the germline sequence, and a read error may be involved. The chain links TRBV6-5 to TRBJ1-5; 9 positions agree with TRBD1. Germline V gene sequence: CDR1 MNHEY, CDR2 SVGAGI. The CDR3 runs 15 residues. CDR3 DNA sequence: TGTGCCAGCAGTAACTCCGGACAGGGGTCTCAGCCCCAGCATTTT. It is translated as CASSNSGQGSQPQHF.

Note on this clonotype: A much larger clone differs by one base, so this may be a read error. This chain links TRBV24-1 with TRBJ2-3, with a weak D call TRBD2 (6 bases). V shed 6 bases and J shed 4 bases, with 10 bases lying between them. Germline V gene data show CDR1 as KGHDR and CDR2 as SFDVKD. The CDR3 sequence is 13 residues long. The chain's CDR3 is CATSSSGSDTQYF. The CDR3 nucleotides are TGTGCCACCAGTAGTAGCGGCTCAGATACGCAGTATTTT.

The chain couples TRBV6-9 to TRBJ1-6, with a tentative D call TRBD1 (6 bases). CDR1 and CDR2 (germline): MNHGY, SVAAGI. This CDR3 is built from 15 residues. V lost 2 bases and J lost 7, with 12 bases in between. CDR3 protein: CASSYGTLQNSPLHF. CDR3 bases: TGTGCCAGCAGTTATGGGACACTACAAAATTCACCCCTCCACTTT.

The chain recombines TRBV12-3 or TRBV12-4 with TRBJ1-2; D is perhaps TRBD1 (5 bases). The CDR3 loop spans 14 amino acids. V lost 3 bases and J lost 8, with 16 bases in between. CDR3: CASSFRGLAKGYTF. In DNA form, the CDR3 reads TGTGCCAGCAGTTTTAGGGGACTTGCTAAGGGCTACACCTTC.

This clonotype was detected ten times or more. The rearrangement joins TRBV9 to TRBJ2-1, with 7 bases aligning to TRBD2. CDR3 size: 15 residues. The germline CDR1 and CDR2 sequences are SGDLS and YYNGEE. J was trimmed by 5 bases and V by 0 bases; bases with no gene match: 5. The CDR3 here is CASSVGGRGDNEQFF. DNA for the CDR3: TGTGCCAGCAGCGTAGGCGGGAGAGGAGACAATGAGCAGTTCTTC.

This clonotype has only one observation. The chain recombines TRBV11-1 with TRBJ2-5; a possible D gene is TRBD1 (6 bases). Germline assignment: CDR1 SGHAT and CDR2 FQDESV (reference sequence). Trimming removed 9 bases at V and 4 bases at J, with 21 bases between. This CDR3 is 15 amino acids long. CDR3 in DNA: TGTGCCAGTAGTATCCAGGGGTCGTACCGAGAGACCCAGTACTTC. It specifies CASSIQGSYRETQYF.

This clonotype was observed a handful of times. The genes are TRBV19 and TRBJ2-7; 7 nucleotides match TRBD2. The CDR3 has 15 amino acids. V was clipped by 5 bases and J by 4 bases; unmatched bases: 11. Germline V gene sequence: CDR1 LNHDA, CDR2 SQIVND (reference sequence). The CDR3 bases are TGTGCCAGTAGTTTCGGGCTAGCGGCAGGGTACGAGCAGTACTTC. Amino acid sequence: CASSFGLAAGYEQYF.

Many counts were recorded for this clonotype. This rearrangement joins TRBV28 to TRBJ1-2; D unresolved. Trimming took off 6 bases at V and 3 bases at J, with 14 bases between the two ends. CDR3 length: 14 residues. CDR1 is MDHEN, CDR2 SYDVKM, per germline. The DNA for the CDR3 is TGTGCCAGCAGGGCCTTGGGAGGTTACTATGGCTACACCTTC. This translates into CASRALGGYYGYTF.

The gene calls are TRBV20-1 and TRBJ2-4; D is unresolved. The CDR3 has 15 residues. With 5 bases removed from V and 7 bases from J, the gap between germline ends came to 21 bases. The germline CDR1 and CDR2 sequences are DFQATT and SNEGSKA (reference sequence). CDR3 loop: CSAPLYSAGGNIQYF. CDR3 in DNA: TGCAGTGCTCCACTTTATTCGGCCGGCGGCAACATTCAGTACTTC.

In its sample, this clonotype was seen many times. The rearrangement joins TRBV30 to TRBJ2-7; D is unclear. CDR3 length: 14 residues. V was pared by 2 bases and J by 2 bases, with 13 bases between. Per the germline V gene, CDR1 is GTSNPN and CDR2 is SVGIG (reference sequence). The CDR3 region is CAWSKVNGAYEQYF. In DNA form, the CDR3 reads TGTGCCTGGAGTAAAGTGAATGGGGCCTACGAGCAGTACTTC. The variable domain in full, completed from reference TRBV30 and TRBJ2-7, reads SQTIHQWPATLVQPVGSPLSLECTVEGTSNPNLYWYRQAAGRGLQLLFYSVGIGQISSEVPQNLSASRPQDRQFILSSKKLLLSDSGFYLCAWSKVNGAYEQYFGPGTRLTVT.